This passage covers 20 T cell receptor delta chains from one sample sequenced in a study of γδ T cells in repeated Plasmodium falciparum infection. TCRdb redid clone calling on the multiplex PCR reads using CATT. The data show roughly 86,000 delta-chain clones, 1.4% seen once. Gammadelta T cells were flow-sorted from PBMC into Vgamma9/Vdelta2+ and Vdelta2-negative populations for bulk analysis. Sequences were obtained from gamma-delta T cells from blood. The receptors here all came from a pool of human donors (malaria-infected and uninfected, not separated).

This clone appeared many times. The chain links TRDV1 to TRDJ1; D perhaps matches TRDD3 (5 bases). The V end was cut by 2 bases, the J end by 0 bases, with 13 bases between. The CDR3 covers 16 residues. In germline, CDR1 is TSWWSYY, CDR2 QGS. The CDR3 here is CALGENGVPYTDKLIF. The DNA of the CDR3 is TGTGCTCTTGGGGAAAATGGGGTTCCGTACACCGATAAACTCATCTTT.

This clone came up a few times. A read error is the likely source, as a far larger clone sits one nucleotide away. The same CDR3 also results from other DNA sequences found in this sample. The CDR3 DNA sequence: TGTGCTCTTGGGGCGCGTGAGTTCCTGAGGGGAACCACCGATAAACTCATCTTT. Translating it yields CALGAREFLRGTTDKLIF. The chain links TRDV1 to TRDJ1, with D perhaps assigned TRDD2 or TRDD3 (5 bases each). In germline, CDR1 is TSWWSYY, CDR2 QGS. V lost 4 bases and J 1 base, leaving 22 bases between the germline ends. This CDR3 comprises 18 residues.

For this clone: A read error likely explains why the TCRdb protein, taken from a much larger clone, differs from this DNA's translation at residue 14; the protein shown is translated from the DNA. CDR3 DNA sequence: TGTGCTCTTGGGGAAATGGGTGGTGGATCTCTCCATAAACCCATCTTT. Its translation: CALGEMGGGSLHKPIF. This chain connects TRDV1 to TRDJ1; D remains ambiguous. This CDR3 is built from 16 residues. Per germline, CDR1 TSWWSYY and CDR2 QGS.

The gene calls are TRDV2 and TRDJ2; TRDD3 agrees at 8 bases. The J gene is absent in TCRdb and was assigned here via DNA matching to germline. The CDR3 is 17 amino acids. V shed 1 base and J 1 base; nucleotides not matched to a gene: 7. CDR1 and CDR2 (germline): GEAIGNYY, EKD. CDR3 sequence reads: CACDTYWGGYLTAQLFF. As DNA, the CDR3 is TGTGCCTGTGACACGTACTGGGGGGGCTATTTGACAGCACAACTCTTCTTT.

In this sample, this clone turned up a few times. TCRdb shows a much larger clone's protein in place of this DNA's translation, and the two differ at residue 6, likely through a read error; the protein shown is translated from the DNA. The chain couples TRDV1 to TRDJ1; 7 bases agree with TRDD2. TCRdb lists no J gene, so it was determined here by aligning the DNA to germline. The CDR3 covers 13 residues. V lost 3 bases, J lost 7 bases, and 5 bases stayed unmatched. Germline V gene data show CDR1 as TSWWSYY and CDR2 as QGS. The CDR3 spells CALGDQPSSKLIF. Here the CDR3 DNA reads TGTGCTCTTGGGGACCAGCCTTCCTCTAAACTCATCTTT.

Note on this clone: TCRdb assigns this DNA the protein of a much larger clone, which departs from its translation at residue 6; this likely reflects a read error, and the protein shown comes from translating the DNA. This chain uses TRDV2 with TRDJ1, with 12 bases fitting TRDD3. The J gene is not listed in TCRdb, so it was assigned here from a DNA match to germline. The CDR3 loop spans 19 amino acids. V shed 0 bases, J shed 1 base, and the junction held 11 bases outside the gene matches. Germline loops: CDR1 GEAIGNYY, CDR2 EKD. For the CDR3, the DNA is TGTGCCTGTGACACCGCACTACTGGGGGATACCCCCCGCACCGATAAACTCATCTTT. Translation gives CACDTALLGDTPRTDKLIF.

A word on this clone: The TCRdb protein comes from a much larger clone and disagrees with this DNA's translation at residue 12, likely due to a read error; the protein given here is derived from the DNA. The chain carries TRDV1 and TRDJ1; tentatively, D is TRDD3 (6 bases). Germline V gives CDR1 TSWWSYY, CDR2 QGS. The V gene lost 0 bases and the J gene lost 6 bases, with 17 bases spanning the gap. The CDR3 contains 16 residues. The CDR3 DNA reads as TGTGCTCTTGGGGAACTAGGACACCGGGGGAGCAATAAACTCATCTTT. As protein: CALGELGHRGSNKLIF.

This clone turned up a few times. The TCRdb protein, from a much larger clone, departs from this DNA's translation at residue 9, likely by read error; the protein shown derives from the DNA. The chain carries TRDV2 and TRDJ1; TRDD3 might be the D (6 bases). The J gene, not given by TCRdb, was assigned here from a germline match of the nucleotide sequence. Trimming left V 4 bases short and J 4 bases short, with 18 bases between. The length of the CDR3 is 15 residues. The germline CDR1 and CDR2 sequences are GEAIGNYY and EKD. The CDR3 bases are TGTGCCTGTGATACATTGGGGGGTCCCCGCGATAAACTCATCTTT. Encoded protein: CACDTLGGPRDKLIF.

Turning to this clone: TCRdb's listed protein matches a much larger clone and diverges from this DNA's translation at residue 5, likely through a read error; the protein shown comes from the DNA. The chain joins TRDV1 to TRDJ1; 8 nucleotides line up with TRDD3. TCRdb lists no J gene, so it was determined here by aligning the DNA to germline. Trimming at V came to 5 bases and at J to 4 bases, leaving 9 bases not matched to a gene. This CDR3 has 15 amino acids. CDR1 and CDR2 (germline): TSWWSYY, QGS. The CDR3 bases are TGTGCTCTTGGGTCTTACTGGGGATACAGCGATAAACTCATCTTT. Its protein product is CALGSYWGYSDKLIF.

This clone occurred many times. The CDR3 region is CALGNGRSPYWGASPSLTAQLFF. CDR3 nucleotide sequence: TGTGCTCTTGGGAACGGACGATCCCCCTACTGGGGGGCCTCGCCCTCCTTGACAGCACAACTCTTCTTT. The chain recombines TRDV1 with TRDJ2; 8 bases map to TRDD3. CDR1 is TSWWSYY, CDR2 QGS, per germline. The CDR3 is made up of 23 amino acids. V was pared by 5 bases and J by 2 bases, with 28 bases of the junction left unmatched.

This clone was picked up a small number of times. This DNA translates differently at residue 12 from the TCRdb protein, which is that of a much larger clone; a read error is likely, and the protein shown is the DNA's own translation. V gene TRDV2 combines with J gene TRDJ1; 13 bases are shared with TRDD3. No J gene was available from TCRdb, and it was assigned here by a germline match of the DNA. Losses at the gene ends were 1 base for V and 2 bases for J; bases not matched to a gene: 18. CDR3 length: 21 amino acids. Germline V gives CDR1 GEAIGNYY, CDR2 EKD. Here the CDR3 reads CACDTLLGDTHSRAGTDKLIF. CDR3 coding DNA: TGTGCCTGTGACACTTTACTGGGGGATACGCATAGCAGGGCCGGAACCGATAAACTCATCTTT.

In this sample, this clone is medium-sized (0.01 to 0.1%). Other DNA sequences in this sample translate to the same CDR3. The gene calls are TRDV3 and TRDJ1; 8 bases are shared with TRDD3. With 2 bases clipped from V and 2 bases from J, the junction kept 4 bases outside the gene matches. This CDR3 is 13 amino acids long. Germline values: CDR1 TVYSNPD, CDR2 GDNSRS (reference sequence). CDR3 amino acids: CAFVLGVTDKLIF. DNA of the CDR3: TGTGCCTTTGTACTGGGGGTTACCGATAAACTCATCTTT.

As for this clone: The mismatch at residue 8 between this DNA's translation and the TCRdb protein of a much larger clone likely reflects a read error; the protein shown is translated from the DNA. This rearrangement joins TRDV2 to TRDJ1, with a possible D match to TRDD3 (5 bases). The J gene is absent in TCRdb and was assigned here via DNA matching to germline. The CDR3 is 19 residues long. The germline V gene encodes CDR1 GEAIGNYY and CDR2 EKD. The V end lost 4 bases, the J end lost 0 bases, and 26 bases lay between the germline ends. The CDR3 region is CACDPVLRQRLGYTDKLIF. CDR3 in DNA: TGTGCCTGTGATCCCGTACTGAGGCAAAGATTGGGGTACACCGATAAACTCATCTTT.

Turning to this clone: A read error likely explains why the TCRdb protein, taken from a much larger clone, differs from this DNA's translation at residue 10; the protein shown is translated from the DNA. V is TRDV3 and J is TRDJ1; 11 nucleotides agree with TRDD3. Looked up from germline, CDR1 is TVYSNPD and CDR2 is GDNSRS (reference sequence). The junction had 13 bases not matched to a gene; V was cut back by 2 bases and J by 2 bases. The CDR3 runs 17 residues. CDR3 nucleotides: TGTGCCTTTTTACTGTCCTGGGGGATACAGTGGACCGATAAACTCATCTTT. Encoded protein: CAFLLSWGIQWTDKLIF.

As concerns this clone: TCRdb assigns this DNA the protein of a much larger clone, which departs from its translation at residue 15; this likely reflects a read error, and the protein shown comes from translating the DNA. The V gene call is TRDV1, and the J gene call is absent. Germline CDR1 is TSWWSYY and CDR2 is QGS. The CDR3 has 17 amino acids. CDR3 loop: CALGAPPSPRRTDKPIF. In DNA, the CDR3 is TGTGCTCTTGGGGCTCCCCCGTCCCCAAGGAGGACCGATAAACCCATCTTT.

Turning to this clone: The protein held in TCRdb is that of a much larger clone and does not match this DNA's translation at residue 17, likely because of a read error; the protein shown is translated from the DNA. CDR3 sequence reads: CALGERSYWGINPPPYIDKLIF. The CDR3 DNA reads as TGTGCTCTTGGGGAACGTAGTTACTGGGGGATAAACCCTCCGCCGTACATCGATAAACTCATCTTT. The rearrangement links TRDV1 to TRDJ1; 11 nucleotides agree with TRDD3. Since TCRdb gives no J gene, matching the DNA to germline was used here to assign it. The ends lost 1 base at V and 4 bases at J; junction bases unmatched: 23. Germline CDR1 TSWWSYY, CDR2 QGS. The CDR3 runs to 22 residues.

As for this clone: The protein recorded in TCRdb matches a much larger clone and deviates from this DNA's translation at residue 6, suggesting a read error; the protein here is obtained by translating the DNA. The chain joins TRDV1 to TRDJ1; 7 bases align to TRDD3. TCRdb does not report a J gene; here it was assigned by matching the DNA to germline references. Germline CDR1 reads TSWWSYY; CDR2 reads QGS. V dropped 4 bases and J dropped 4; count of bases not matched to a gene: 21. The CDR3 has 19 residues. The chain's CDR3 is CALGGSDNYVLGHIDKLIF. For the CDR3, the DNA is TGTGCTCTTGGGGGATCCGATAACTACGTACTGGGGCATATCGATAAACTCATCTTT.

Points on this clone: A read error likely explains this, since a far larger clone differs by one base. Other DNA sequences from this sample encode an identical CDR3 as well. The genes are TRDV2 and TRDJ1, with D possibly matching TRDD3 (5 bases). Looked up from germline, CDR1 is GEAIGNYY and CDR2 is EKD. The germline V and J ends were trimmed by 3 bases and 2 bases, with 39 bases remaining between them. This CDR3 spans 23 amino acids. The CDR3 bases are TGTGCCTGTGACGCTTTGGAGCCCCTTACCAACCGTCGGGGAGATGGGAATACCGATAAACTCATCTTT. Amino acids: CACDALEPLTNRRGDGNTDKLIF.

This clone was counted only a few times. One base separates it from a far larger clone, so it is likely a read error. Other DNA sequences in the sample encode the same CDR3. The chain links TRDV1 to TRDJ2; TRDD3 aligns across 7 bases. The J gene, not given by TCRdb, was assigned here from a germline match of the nucleotide sequence. Unmatched junction bases numbered 17, after V lost 4 bases and J lost 3 bases. Germline CDR1 reads TSWWSYY; CDR2 reads QGS. This CDR3 contains 19 residues. This chain's CDR3 is CALGVPWGYLGDMTAQLFF. In nucleotides, the CDR3 is TGTGCTCTTGGGGTGCCGTGGGGCTACTTGGGGGACATGACAGCACAACTCTTCTTT.

This clone was found a few times. The TCRdb protein comes from a much larger clone and disagrees with this DNA's translation at residue 18, likely due to a read error; the protein given here is derived from the DNA. The chain couples TRDV1 to TRDJ1; 12 nucleotides agree with TRDD3. The J gene, not given by TCRdb, was assigned here from a germline match of the nucleotide sequence. The CDR3 has 23 amino acids. The junction had 26 bases not matched to a gene; V was cut back by 3 bases and J by 3 bases. CDR1 is TSWWSYY and CDR2 is QGS in the germline V gene. The CDR3 loop reads CALGEHVTYPGNWGILYADKLIF. CDR3 DNA sequence: TGTGCTCTTGGGGAGCATGTAACCTACCCGGGGAACTGGGGGATACTGTACGCCGATAAACTCATCTTT.